Listed below are T cell receptor beta chains from one sample, sequenced in a study of T cells in Graves' hyperthyroidism and ophthalmopathy. TCRdb processed the multiplex PCR reads anew with MiXCR; each CDR3 protein has one entry. The repertoire holds some 720,000 distinct CDR3 sequences, with about a sixth as singletons. Sequenced material: blood. The receptors stem from a man aged 18 to 29 with Graves' hyperthyroidism. The CDR3 runs from the conserved cysteine through the conserved F or W. A D gene is named only where the DNA matches it firmly. Clone size, where shown, is once, few, many, or a class for clones that have expanded.

clone_size	v_call	d_call	j_call	cdr3_length	cdr3_nt	cdr3_aa
many	TRBV6-5	TRBD2	TRBJ2-7	17	TGTGCCAGCAGTTACGGGATAGCGGGAGGCACCTTAAACGAGCAGTACTTC	CASSYGIAGGTLNEQYF
once	TRBV6-5	NA	TRBJ2-7	14	TGTGCCAGCCGGTACGGGGCCAGCTCCTACGAGCAGTACTTC	CASRYGASSYEQYF
few	TRBV6-2/TRBV6-3	NA	TRBJ2-7	15	TGTGCCAGCAGTTACCCCCCCCTGTTGGCGAGCGAGCAGTACTTC	CASSYPPLLASEQYF
many	TRBV7-9	TRBD2	TRBJ2-3	18	TGTGCCAGCAGCTCCTCCGGGACTAGCGTATACCTCGCAGATACGCAGTATTTT	CASSSSGTSVYLADTQYF
NA	TRBV4-1	NA	TRBJ2-7	14	TGCGCCAGCAGCCCTCCGGGACCGTCTGACGAGCAGTACTTC	CASSPPGPSDEQYF
many	TRBV7-2	NA	TRBJ2-7	16	TGTGCCAGCAGCCCAAGTGGTAGTAGCGGAGTCCGCGAGCAGTACTTC	CASSPSGSSGVREQYF
NA	TRBV6-2/TRBV6-3	NA	TRBJ2-7	13	TGTGCCAGCACCCCGAGGGGCTCCTACGAGCAGTACTTC	CASTPRGSYEQYF
many	TRBV18	NA	TRBJ2-1	13	TGTGCCAGCTCACCACCGGGTTTGAATGAGCAGTTCTTC	CASSPPGLNEQFF
many	TRBV2	NA	TRBJ2-1	13	TGTGCCAGCAGCCCGGCGTCTTTGGATGAGCAGTTCTTC	CASSPASLDEQFF
many	TRBV6-2/TRBV6-3	NA	TRBJ2-7	14	TGTGCCAGCAGTTACTTAGGGACCCTCTACGAGCAGTACTTC	CASSYLGTLYEQYF
NA	TRBV29-1	NA	TRBJ1-1	11	TGCAGCGTCCAGAGGGGCCGTGAAGCTTTCTTT	CSVQRGREAFF
many	TRBV20-1	NA	TRBJ2-3	14	TGCAGTGCTAGAGATGTGGGATCCACAGATACGCAGTATTTT	CSARDVGSTDTQYF
many	TRBV7-6	NA	TRBJ2-7	13	TGTGCCAGCAGCCACGGACAACTATACGAGCAGTACTTC	CASSHGQLYEQYF
many	TRBV20-1	NA	TRBJ2-1	13	TGCAGTGCTATGACCCCCCCGGGGGATGAGCAGTTCTTC	CSAMTPPGDEQFF
many	TRBV29-1	NA	TRBJ2-1	12	TGCAGCGTTCTCTCAGCCTACAATGAGCAGTTCTTC	CSVLSAYNEQFF
NA	TRBV27	NA	TRBJ1-2	13	TGTGCCAGCAGTTTATCTCCCTACTATGGCTACACCTTC	CASSLSPYYGYTF
few	TRBV10-2	NA	TRBJ1-2	14	TGCGCCAGCAGTGAGTCGCCCACAAACTATGGCTACACCTTC	CASSESPTNYGYTF
few	TRBV29-1	TRBD1	TRBJ1-1	16	TGCAGCGTTGAGAGAACAGGGGGAAACCCGAACACTGAAGCTTTCTTT	CSVERTGGNPNTEAFF
many	TRBV2	NA	TRBJ2-2	14	TGTGCCAGCAGGACCTGGGGAGGCGCCGGGGAGCTGTTTTTT	CASRTWGGAGELFF
NA	TRBV7-3	TRBD2	TRBJ2-5	15	TGTGCCAGCAGCCCGACCGGGACTAGAAAAGAGACCCAGTACTTC	CASSPTGTRKETQYF
few	TRBV20-1	TRBD1	TRBJ1-2	15	TGCAGTGCTAGTGTTCGGGACAGGGGGCTAGCTGGCTACACCTTC	CSASVRDRGLAGYTF
few	TRBV12-3/TRBV12-4	TRBD2	TRBJ2-7	13	TGTGCCAGCAACCAGCTAGCGGGCGACGAGCAGTACTTC	CASNQLAGDEQYF
NA	TRBV7-9	TRBD1	TRBJ2-3	14	TGTGCCGGGGGACAGAGCGCGGACACAGATACGCAGTATTTT	CAGGQSADTDTQYF
many	TRBV29-1	NA	TRBJ1-1	14	TGCAGCGTTGGACAGGCTTACATGAACACTGAAGCTTTCTTT	CSVGQAYMNTEAFF
NA	TRBV5-5	NA	TRBJ2-3	14	TGTGCCAGCATTCGGGAGCCTCACACAGATACGCAGTATTTT	CASIREPHTDTQYF
few	TRBV29-1	NA	TRBJ1-1	12	TGCAGCGTTGAAGTGACCAACACTGAAGCTTTCTTT	CSVEVTNTEAFF
many	TRBV10-3	TRBD2	TRBJ2-2	15	TGTGCCATCAGTGTGGGACTAGCGCCGGCCGGGGAGCTGTTTTTT	CAISVGLAPAGELFF
many	TRBV27	TRBD1	TRBJ1-5	15	TGTGCCAGCAGTTTGACAGGGGTTACGAGTCAGCCCCAGCATTTT	CASSLTGVTSQPQHF
many	TRBV12-3/TRBV12-4	NA	TRBJ1-3	16	TGTGCCAGCAGTTTTTACACTGCCTACTCTGGAAACACCATATATTTT	CASSFYTAYSGNTIYF
few	TRBV27	NA	TRBJ1-2	12	TGTGCCAGCAGTTCCCTGGGCTATGGCTACACCTTC	CASSSLGYGYTF
many	TRBV12-3/TRBV12-4	TRBD1	TRBJ2-4	15	TGTGCCAGCAGATCCGGGACAGGGACCAAAAACATTCAGTACTTC	CASRSGTGTKNIQYF
few	TRBV7-9	TRBD2	TRBJ2-2	14	TGTGCCAGCACGACTAGCGGGGTCCCCGGGGAGCTGTTTTTT	CASTTSGVPGELFF
NA	TRBV7-2	NA	TRBJ2-1	13	TGTGCCAGCCAAGGGCAGGGCTACAATGAGCAGTTCTTC	CASQGQGYNEQFF
once	TRBV30	NA	TRBJ2-3	12	TGTGCCTGGAGTTTCCGAGCCGATACGCAGTATTTT	CAWSFRADTQYF
NA	TRBV11-2	TRBD2	TRBJ2-1	20	TGTGCCAGCGTCCCCCCACCCCCTAGCGGGCCAATATGCTCCTACAATGAGCAGTTCTTC	CASVPPPPSGPICSYNEQFF
NA	TRBV20-1	TRBD2	TRBJ2-7	15	TGCAGTGCTAGGCTAGCGGGGGGGTTTAGCTACGAGCAGTACTTC	CSARLAGGFSYEQYF
many	TRBV12-3/TRBV12-4	NA	TRBJ1-1	14	TGTGCCAGCAGTTCCTTCCCAGGGAACACTGAAGCTTTCTTT	CASSSFPGNTEAFF
few	TRBV18	NA	TRBJ2-5	12	TGTGCCAGCTCAATCCAGCAAGAGACCCAGTACTTC	CASSIQQETQYF
few	TRBV20-1	TRBD2	TRBJ2-5	15	TGCAGTGCTAGAGATCCCAGCGGGAGGGCGGAGACCCAGTACTTC	CSARDPSGRAETQYF
NA	TRBV30	NA	TRBJ2-2	10	TGTGCCTGGGGATCCCGGGAGCTGTTTTTT	CAWGSRELFF